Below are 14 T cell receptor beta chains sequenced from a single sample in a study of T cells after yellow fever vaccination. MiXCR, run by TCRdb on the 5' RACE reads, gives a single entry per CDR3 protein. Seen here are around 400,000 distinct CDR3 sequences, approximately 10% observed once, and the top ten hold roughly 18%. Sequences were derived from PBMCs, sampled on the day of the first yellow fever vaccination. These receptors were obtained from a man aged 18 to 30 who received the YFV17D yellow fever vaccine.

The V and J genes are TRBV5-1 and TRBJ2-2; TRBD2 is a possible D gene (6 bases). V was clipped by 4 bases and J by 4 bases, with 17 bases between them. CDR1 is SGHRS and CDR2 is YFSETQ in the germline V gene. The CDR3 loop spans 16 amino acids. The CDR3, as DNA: TGCGCCAGCAGCCTTGAACCGACTAGAACCACCGGGGAGCTGTTTTTT. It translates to CASSLEPTRTTGELFF.

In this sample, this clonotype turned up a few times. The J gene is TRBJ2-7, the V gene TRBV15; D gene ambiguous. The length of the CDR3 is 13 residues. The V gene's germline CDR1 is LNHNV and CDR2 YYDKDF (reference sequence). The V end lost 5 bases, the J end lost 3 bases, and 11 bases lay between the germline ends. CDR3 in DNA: TGTGCCACCAGCTCAACGGCTTTCTACGAGCAGTACTTC. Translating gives CATSSTAFYEQYF. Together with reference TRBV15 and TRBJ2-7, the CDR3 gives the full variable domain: DAMVIQNPRYQVTQFGKPVTLSCSQTLNHNVMYWYQQKSSQAPKLLFHYYDKDFNNEADTPDNFQSRRPNTSFCFLDIRSPGLGDTAMYLCATSSTAFYEQYFGPGTRLTVT.

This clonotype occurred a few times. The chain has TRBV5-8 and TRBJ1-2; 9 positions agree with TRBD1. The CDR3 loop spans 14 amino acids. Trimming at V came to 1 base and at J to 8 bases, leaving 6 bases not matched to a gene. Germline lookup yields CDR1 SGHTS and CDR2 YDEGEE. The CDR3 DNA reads TGTGCCAGCAGCTTGCAGTGGACAGGGGACGGCTACACCTTC. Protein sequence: CASSLQWTGDGYTF.

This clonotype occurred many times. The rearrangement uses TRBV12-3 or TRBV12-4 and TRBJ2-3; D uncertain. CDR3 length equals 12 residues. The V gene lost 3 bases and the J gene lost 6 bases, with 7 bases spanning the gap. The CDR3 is CASSFLGDTQYF. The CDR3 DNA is TGTGCCAGCAGTTTCTTAGGGGATACGCAGTATTTT.

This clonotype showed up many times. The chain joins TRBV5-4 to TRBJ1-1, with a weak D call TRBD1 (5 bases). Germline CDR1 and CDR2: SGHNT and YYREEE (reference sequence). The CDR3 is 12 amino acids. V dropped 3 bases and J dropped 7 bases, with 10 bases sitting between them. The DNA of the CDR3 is TGTGCCAGCAGCTGGGGACCGAATGAAGCTTTCTTT. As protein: CASSWGPNEAFF.

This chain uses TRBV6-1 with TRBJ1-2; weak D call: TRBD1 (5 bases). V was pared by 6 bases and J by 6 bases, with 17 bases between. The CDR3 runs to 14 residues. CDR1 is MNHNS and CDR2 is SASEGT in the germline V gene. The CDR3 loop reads CASSTQGVGNGYTF. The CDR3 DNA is TGTGCCAGCAGCACTCAGGGAGTTGGGAATGGCTACACCTTC.

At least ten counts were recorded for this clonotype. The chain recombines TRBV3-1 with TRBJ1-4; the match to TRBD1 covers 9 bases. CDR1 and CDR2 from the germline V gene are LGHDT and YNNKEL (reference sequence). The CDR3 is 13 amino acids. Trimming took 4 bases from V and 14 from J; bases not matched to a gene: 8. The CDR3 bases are TGTGCCAGCAGCCCCCAAGGACAGGGGCAGCTGTTTTTT. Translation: CASSPQGQGQLFF.

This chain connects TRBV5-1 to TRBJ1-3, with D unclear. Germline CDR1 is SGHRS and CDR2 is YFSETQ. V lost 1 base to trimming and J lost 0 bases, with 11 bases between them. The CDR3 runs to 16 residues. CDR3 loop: CASSLSSSLSGNTIYF. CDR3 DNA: TGCGCCAGCAGCTTGTCCTCCTCTCTCTCTGGAAACACCATATATTTT.

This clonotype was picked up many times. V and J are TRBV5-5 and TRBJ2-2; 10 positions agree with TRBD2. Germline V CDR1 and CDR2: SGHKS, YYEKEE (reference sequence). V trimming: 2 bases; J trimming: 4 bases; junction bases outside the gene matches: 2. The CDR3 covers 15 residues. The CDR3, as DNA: TGTGCCAGCAGCTTCAGCGGGGGGGCCACCGGGGAGCTGTTTTTT. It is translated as CASSFSGGATGELFF.

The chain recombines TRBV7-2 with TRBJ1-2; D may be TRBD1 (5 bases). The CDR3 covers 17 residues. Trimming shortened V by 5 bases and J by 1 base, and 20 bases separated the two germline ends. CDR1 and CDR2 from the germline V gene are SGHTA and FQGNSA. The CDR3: CASSDASGTFINYGYTF. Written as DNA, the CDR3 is TGTGCCAGCAGCGACGCCTCCGGGACCTTTATTAACTATGGCTACACCTTC.

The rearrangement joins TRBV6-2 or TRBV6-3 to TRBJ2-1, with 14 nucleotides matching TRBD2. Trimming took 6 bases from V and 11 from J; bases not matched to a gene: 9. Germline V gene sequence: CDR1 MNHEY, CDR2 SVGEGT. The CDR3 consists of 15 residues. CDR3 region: CASRPGLAGGLKQFF. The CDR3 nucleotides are TGTGCCAGCAGGCCCGGACTAGCGGGGGGCCTCAAGCAGTTCTTC.

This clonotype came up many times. The chain's CDR3 is CASSFGTGFLDTEAFF. The CDR3 DNA follows: TGTGCCAGCAGCTTCGGGACAGGTTTCTTGGACACTGAAGCTTTCTTT. The gene calls are TRBV7-9 and TRBJ1-1, with TRBD1 identical over 8 bases. Per germline, CDR1 SEHNR and CDR2 FQNEAQ (reference sequence). This CDR3 region has 16 residues. Germline trimming cut 3 bases from V and 3 bases from J; bases unmatched to any gene: 9.

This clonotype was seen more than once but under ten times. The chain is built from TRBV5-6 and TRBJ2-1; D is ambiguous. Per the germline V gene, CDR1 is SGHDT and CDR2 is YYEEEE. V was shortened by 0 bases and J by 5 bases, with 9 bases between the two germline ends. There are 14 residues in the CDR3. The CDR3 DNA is TGTGCCAGCAGCTTGGCCGGGCCTGACAATGAGCAGTTCTTC. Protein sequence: CASSLAGPDNEQFF.

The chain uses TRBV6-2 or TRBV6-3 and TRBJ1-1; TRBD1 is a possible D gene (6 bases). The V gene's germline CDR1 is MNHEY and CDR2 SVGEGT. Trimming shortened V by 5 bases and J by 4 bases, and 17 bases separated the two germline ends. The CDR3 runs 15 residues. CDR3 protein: CASSGLRGGGTEAFF. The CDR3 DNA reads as TGTGCCAGCAGTGGCCTCAGGGGAGGAGGCACTGAAGCTTTCTTT.